Sequencing of this T cell receptor (beta chain) was carried out in a study of blood T cell repertoires in COVID-19. The overall study: The United States, Italy and Spain provided the acute and convalescent COVID-19 samples. The cDNA or gDNA used as material had been derived from T cells, B-cell-depleted T cells, or PBMCs.

As processed by the authors: Reference gene primer amplification yielded estimated nucleated cell counts. Repertoires were generated with immunoSEQ multiplex PCR, while TCRdb's copy carries only in-frame clones and drops some. From that table come the V and J calls and clone size; the DNA was used to work out D and trimming. The sample has approximately 60,000 clones; just over 85% are singletons. This clone appeared once. The specimen sequenced was peripheral blood. The TCR originated in a man aged 50-59 years with active COVID-19.

In DNA, the CDR3 is TGTGCCAGCAGCTTTTACCGGGATGCTCTATTGGAGACCCAGTACTTC. Amino acids: CASSFYRDALLETQYF. This rearrangement joins TRBV5-6 to TRBJ2-5, with a possible D match to TRBD2 (5 bases). The V and J ends lost 2 bases and 5 bases respectively, with 19 bases between them. Germline values: CDR1 SGHDT, CDR2 YYEEEE. The CDR3 is 16 residues long.